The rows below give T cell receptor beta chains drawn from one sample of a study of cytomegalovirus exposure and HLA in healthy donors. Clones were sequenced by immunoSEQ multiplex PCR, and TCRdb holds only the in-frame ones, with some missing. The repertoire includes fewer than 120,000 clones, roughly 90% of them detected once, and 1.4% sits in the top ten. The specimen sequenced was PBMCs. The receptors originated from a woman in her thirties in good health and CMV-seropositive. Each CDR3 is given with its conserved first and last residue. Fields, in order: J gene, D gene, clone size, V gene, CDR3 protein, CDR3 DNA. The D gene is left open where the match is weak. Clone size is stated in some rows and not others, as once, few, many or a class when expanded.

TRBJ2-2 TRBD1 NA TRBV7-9 CASSRTGVNTGELFF TGTGCCAGCAGCAGGACAGGGGTGAACACCGGGGAGCTGTTTTTT
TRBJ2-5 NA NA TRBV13 CASSLKTFSGTTQETQYF TGTGCCAGCAGCTTAAAGACATTTTCCGGGACAACCCAAGAGACCCAGTACTTC
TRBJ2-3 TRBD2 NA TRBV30 CAWCSGRGADTQYF TGTGCCTGGTGTAGCGGGAGGGGAGCAGATACGCAGTATTTT
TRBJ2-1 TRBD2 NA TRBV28 CASSLSRTSGFDEQFF TGTGCCAGCAGTTTATCCCGGACTAGCGGGTTCGATGAGCAGTTCTTC
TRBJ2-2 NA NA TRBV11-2 CASSSPAGWAGELFF TGTGCCAGCAGCTCTCCCGCCGGGTGGGCCGGGGAGCTGTTTTTT
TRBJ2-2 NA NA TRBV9 CASSVSGELFF TGTGCCAGCAGTGTTAGCGGGGAGCTGTTTTTT
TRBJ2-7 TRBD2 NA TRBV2 CASSDGGSYEQYF TGTGCCAGCAGTGATGGCGGGAGTTACGAGCAGTACTTC
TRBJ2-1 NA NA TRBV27 CASSLFPVREVAYNEQFF TGTGCCAGCAGTTTATTCCCCGTGAGGGAGGTGGCCTACAATGAGCAGTTCTTC
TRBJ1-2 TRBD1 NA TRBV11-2 CASSLGTGRENTF TGTGCCAGCAGCCTCGGGACAGGCCGAGAGAACACCTTC
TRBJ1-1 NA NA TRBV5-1 CASSLGQTIMNTEAFF TGCGCCAGCAGCCTCGGACAGACAATCATGAACACTGAAGCTTTCTTT
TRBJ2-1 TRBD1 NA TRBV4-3 CASSQDLTGVNEQFF TGCGCCAGCAGCCAAGATCTCACAGGGGTCAATGAGCAGTTCTTC
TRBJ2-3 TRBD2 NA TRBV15 CATSKLAGFLIDTQYF TGTGCCACCAGCAAACTAGCGGGCTTCCTCATTGATACGCAGTATTTT
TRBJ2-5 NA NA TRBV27 CASSSAHYSKETQYF TGTGCCAGCAGTTCCGCACACTACTCCAAAGAGACCCAGTACTTC
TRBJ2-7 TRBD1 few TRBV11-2 CASSLGQIYEQYF TGTGCCAGCAGCTTGGGACAGATCTACGAGCAGTACTTC
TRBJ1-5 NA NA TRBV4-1 CASSQDRTLQWQPQHF TGCGCCAGCAGCCAAGATAGGACTCTCCAGTGGCAGCCCCAGCATTTT
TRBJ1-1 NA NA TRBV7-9 CASSSGAATEAFF TGTGCCAGCTCCTCAGGGGCTGCGACCGAAGCTTTCTTT
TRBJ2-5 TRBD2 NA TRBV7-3 CASSLTGGRQGETQYF TGTGCCAGCAGCTTAACGGGCGGGAGGCAGGGGGAGACCCAGTACTTC
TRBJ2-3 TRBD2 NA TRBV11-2 CASSLVRGGSTDTQYF TGTGCCAGCAGCTTAGTTCGGGGGGGCAGTACAGATACGCAGTATTTT
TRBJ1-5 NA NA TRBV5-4 CASSDGTLGNQPQHF TGTGCCAGCAGCGACGGGACTCTGGGCAATCAGCCCCAGCATTTT
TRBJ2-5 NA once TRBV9 CASSPADRNQETQYF TGTGCCAGCAGCCCAGCCGACAGGAATCAAGAGACCCAGTACTTC
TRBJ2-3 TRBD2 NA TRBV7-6 CASSLALASGSSTDTQYF TGTGCCAGCAGCTTAGCGCTGGCTAGCGGGTCGAGCACAGATACGCAGTATTTT
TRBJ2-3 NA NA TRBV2 CASSVRLTDTQYF TGTGCCAGCAGCGTTCGACTAACAGATACGCAGTATTTT
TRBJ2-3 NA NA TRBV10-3 CAISETPERGDTQYF TGTGCCATCAGTGAGACACCGGAACGGGGAGATACGCAGTATTTT
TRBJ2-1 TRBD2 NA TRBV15 CATSRDASGISNEQFF TGTGCCACCAGTCGCGACGCTAGCGGAATTAGCAATGAGCAGTTCTTC
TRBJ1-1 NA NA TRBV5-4 CASSLSGRNTEAFF TGTGCCAGCAGCCTTAGCGGCAGGAACACTGAAGCTTTCTTT
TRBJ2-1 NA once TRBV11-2 CASSLSSSSSYNEQFF TGTGCCAGCAGCTTATCCAGTTCCAGCTCCTACAATGAGCAGTTCTTC
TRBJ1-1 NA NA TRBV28 CASSPSGGNTEAFF TGTGCCAGCAGTCCATCCGGGGGGAACACTGAAGCTTTCTTT
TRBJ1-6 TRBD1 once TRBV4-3 CASSQDKYSGGEYPPLHF TGCGCCAGCAGCCAAGATAAATATTCAGGGGGCGAGTATCCACCCCTCCACTTT
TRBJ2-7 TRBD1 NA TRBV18 CASSSPGTGVYEQYF TGTGCCAGCTCATCACCCGGGACAGGGGTCTACGAGCAGTACTTC
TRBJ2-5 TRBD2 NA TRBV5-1 CASSWGTSGEETQYF TGCGCCAGCAGCTGGGGGACTAGCGGGGAAGAGACCCAGTACTTC
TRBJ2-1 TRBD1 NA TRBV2 CASRTGAAPHNEQFF TGTGCCAGCAGGACAGGGGCCGCGCCCCACAATGAGCAGTTCTTC
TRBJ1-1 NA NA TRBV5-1 CASSVGRGGGTEAFF TGCGCCAGCAGCGTGGGACGGGGAGGGGGAACTGAAGCTTTCTTT
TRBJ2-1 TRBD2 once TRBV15 CATSSLAGDYNEQFF TGTGCCACCAGCAGTCTAGCGGGGGATTACAATGAGCAGTTCTTC
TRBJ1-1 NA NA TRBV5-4 CASSLYYDRRPFF TGTGCCAGCAGCTTATATTACGACAGGAGGCCTTTCTTT
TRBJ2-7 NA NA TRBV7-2 CASSLTGLSGEQYF TGTGCCAGCAGCTTAACGGGACTCTCGGGGGAGCAGTACTTC
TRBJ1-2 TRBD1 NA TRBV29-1 CSVPTGGYGYTF TGCAGCGTCCCTACAGGGGGCTATGGCTACACCTTC
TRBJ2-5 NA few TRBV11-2 CASSLTKTQYF TGTGCCAGCAGCTTAACAAAGACCCAGTACTTC
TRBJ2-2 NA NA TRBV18 CASSPLVDGELFF TGTGCCAGCTCACCCCTAGTGGACGGGGAGCTGTTTTTT
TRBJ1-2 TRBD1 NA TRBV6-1 CASSEIGGRGEGYTF TGTGCCAGCAGTGAAATAGGAGGCAGGGGGGAAGGCTACACCTTC
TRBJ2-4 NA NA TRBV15 CATSESRGNIQYF TGTGCCACCAGCGAGTCGCGGGGAAACATTCAGTACTTC
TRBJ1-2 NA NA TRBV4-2 CASSQDLTGIRGYTF TGTGCCAGCAGCCAAGACCTCACAGGGATAAGGGGCTACACCTTC
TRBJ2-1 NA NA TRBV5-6 CASSLMREQFF TGTGCCAGCAGCTTGATGCGGGAGCAGTTCTTC
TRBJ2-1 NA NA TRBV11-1 CASKMDSTYYNEQFF TGTGCCAGCAAAATGGACAGTACGTACTACAATGAGCAGTTCTTC
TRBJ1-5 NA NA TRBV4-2 CASSQPGVGQPQHF TGTGCCAGCAGCCAACCAGGGGTCGGTCAGCCCCAGCATTTT
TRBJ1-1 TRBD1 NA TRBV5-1 CASSLGTVPHLNTEAFF TGCGCCAGCAGCCTCGGGACAGTCCCTCACTTGAACACTGAAGCTTTCTTT